This T cell receptor (beta chain) came from a study of shared clonotypes between healthy human individuals. About the study: Those who served as donors were a couple of women and a few men between the ages of 18 and 49. Notes on the study in general: Estimated richness was generally greater in naive than memory subsets.

V lost 1 base and J lost 0, with 13 bases in between. Germline CDR1 is SGHVS and CDR2 is FQNEAQ. The CDR3 length is 17 residues. With respect to this clone: The target antigen is unknown.

The data were produced by immunoSEQ multiplex PCR, yet TCRdb's version contains in-frame clones alone and is incomplete. Of 980,000 or so clones in the sample, approximately 76% were seen once. This chain links TRBV7-8 with TRBJ2-4; tentative D call: TRBD2 (7 bases). The sequence was collected from a man between 18 and 29 years old in good health. Input material: memory CD4+ T cells sorted from blood. The subset is: CD45RA-negative fraction. CDR3 residues: CASSLEGGRSAKNIQYF. The CDR3 coding sequence is TGTGCCAGCAGCTTAGAGGGGGGGCGTTCAGCCAAAAACATTCAGTACTTC.